This T cell receptor (beta chain) derives from a study of blood T cell repertoires in COVID-19. Study background: Material from acute and convalescent COVID-19 was sourced from the United States, Italy and Spain. PBMCs, B-cell-depleted T cells, or T cells were the source of the cDNA or gDNA that made up the material.

In the original analysis: Amplification of reference gene primers provided the estimated nucleated cell counts. This table comes from immunoSEQ multiplex PCR, and its TCRdb copy is limited to in-frame clones, with some not included. The D gene and trimming were derived from the DNA, and the V and J assignments and clone size from that table. The sample holds 220,000 or so clones; about 88% are singletons and the top ten take around 3%. The CDR3 extends over 16 amino acids. Germline V gene lookup returns CDR1 SGHTA and CDR2 FQGNSA. J gave up 6 bases and V 4 bases, and 7 bases lay outside the gene matches.

The V and J genes are TRBV7-2 and TRBJ2-3, with 13 bases lining up with TRBD2. The origin of this receptor is a man aged 45-65 years who had recovered from COVID-19. The sequencing input was peripheral blood. For the CDR3, the DNA is TGTGCCAGCAGCTCGAGGACTAGCGGGAGTAGGGATACGCAGTATTTT. The encoded protein is CASSSRTSGSRDTQYF. Together with reference TRBV7-2 and TRBJ2-3, the CDR3 gives the full variable domain: GAGVSQSPSNKVTEKGKDVELRCDPISGHTALYWYRQSLGQGLEFLIYFQGNSAPDKSGLPSDRFSAERTGGSVSTLTIQRTQQEDSAVYLCASSSRTSGSRDTQYFGPGTRLTVL.